The 22 T cell receptor beta chains below were found in one sample sequenced in a study of Graves' ophthalmopathy and Graves' hyperthyroidism. The authors amplified TCR beta CDR3 regions, and they did so from RNA transcripts for repertoire sequencing. An opening RT-PCR round employed HTBI primers and preceded a second-round multiplex PCR. MiXCR, run by TCRdb on the multiplex PCR reads, gives a single entry per CDR3 protein. The table shows about 380,000 distinct CDR3 sequences, with 15% occurring only once. Sequencing input: peripheral blood. Every receptor here comes from a woman aged 18-30 years with stable Graves' hyperthyroidism.

In this sample, this clonotype turned up many times. This chain joins TRBV2 and TRBJ1-1; 7 bases map to TRBD1. The CDR3 sequence is 14 residues long. CDR1 and CDR2 from the germline V gene are SNHLY and FYNNEI. The ends lost 9 bases at V and 2 bases at J; junction bases unmatched: 9. CDR3: CASAGGTDNTEAFF. CDR3 nucleotide sequence: TGTGCCAGTGCGGGTGGGACAGACAACACTGAAGCTTTCTTT.

This clonotype was picked up many times. A read error may explain this, as a much larger clone is one base away. V usage is TRBV20-1 and J usage is TRBJ1-6, with TRBD1 as a possible D gene (5 bases). This CDR3 has 13 amino acids. The germline V gene has CDR1 DFQATT and CDR2 SNEGSKA (reference sequence). The CDR3 DNA reads as TGCAGTGCGACCAGGGACCCGGGTTCACACCTCCACTTT. It encodes CSATRDPGSHLHF.

This clonotype was picked up many times. The V gene is TRBV20-1, the J gene TRBJ1-2; 9 nucleotides agree with TRBD1. The V and J ends lost 4 bases and 4 bases, in that order; junction bases with no gene match: 4. The germline CDR1 and CDR2 sequences are DFQATT and SNEGSKA (reference sequence). This CDR3 is 13 amino acids long. DNA for the CDR3: TGCAGTGCTACACAGGGGGCTCCCTATGGCTACACCTTC. This codes for CSATQGAPYGYTF.

This clonotype came up a few times. The chain carries TRBV2 and TRBJ1-5; TRBD1 matches 7 bases. V lost 6 bases and J lost 4; bases outside the gene matches: 6. Germline loops: CDR1 SNHLY, CDR2 FYNNEI. CDR3 length: 14 residues. For the CDR3, the DNA is TGTGCCAGCAGACAGGGGTGGGAGAATCAGCCCCAGCATTTT. This translates into CASRQGWENQPQHF.

This clonotype came up many times. The chain employs TRBV20-1 and TRBJ2-7; D might be TRBD2 (6 bases). V was shortened by 3 bases and J by 3 bases, with 24 bases between the two germline ends. This CDR3 is 17 amino acids long. Germline CDR1 is DFQATT and CDR2 is SNEGSKA (reference sequence). CDR3 amino acids: CSASPLFLRDGGYEQYF. The CDR3 region has the DNA TGCAGTGCTAGTCCACTCTTTTTGCGGGACGGCGGCTACGAGCAGTACTTC.

This clonotype was picked up many times. The chain employs TRBV24-1 and TRBJ2-5, with a possible D match to TRBD1 (6 bases). CDR1 and CDR2 (germline): KGHDR, SFDVKD. V dropped 5 bases and J dropped 5 bases, with 8 bases sitting between them. There are 12 residues in the CDR3. Here the CDR3 DNA reads TGTGCCACCAGTGGGGGGCCGGAGACCCAGTACTTC. Its protein product is CATSGGPETQYF.

The rearrangement joins TRBV11-1 to TRBJ2-7; a possible D gene is TRBD2 (7 bases). The germline V gene encodes CDR1 SGHAT and CDR2 FQDESV (reference sequence). The CDR3 consists of 16 residues. V lost 0 bases and J 2 bases, leaving 14 bases between the germline ends. For the CDR3, the DNA is TGTGCCAGCAGCTTAGCCGACGGGGGGCTCCCCTACGAGCAGTACTTC. This gives the protein CASSLADGGLPYEQYF.

In its sample, this clonotype was seen many times. The chain links TRBV18 to TRBJ1-6; D gene unclear. This CDR3 region has 14 residues. V was clipped by 1 base and J by 10 bases, with 11 bases between them. Germline V CDR1 and CDR2: KGHSH, LQKENI. CDR3 in DNA: TGTGCCAGCTCACCACTGAGTAATCAATCACCCCTCCACTTT. Amino acid sequence: CASSPLSNQSPLHF.

This clonotype rates as medium-sized. The chain employs TRBV6-2 or TRBV6-3 and TRBJ2-2; 8 bases fit TRBD1. CDR3 length equals 15 residues. Germline assignment: CDR1 MNHEY and CDR2 SVGEGT. V lost 5 bases, J lost 5 bases, and 7 bases stayed unmatched. CDR3 region: CASSGQGRGTGELFF. CDR3 sequence (DNA): TGTGCCAGCAGTGGACAGGGTAGGGGTACCGGGGAGCTGTTTTTT.

This clonotype has only a few counts. The chain links TRBV3-1 to TRBJ2-5; the D is unclear. The CDR3 loop spans 12 amino acids. V was shortened by 0 bases and J by 4 bases, with 3 bases between the two germline ends. CDR1 is LGHDT and CDR2 is YNNKEL in the germline V gene (reference sequence). The CDR3 loop reads CASSQDIETQYF. The CDR3 DNA follows: TGTGCCAGCAGCCAAGATATAGAGACCCAGTACTTC.

In its sample, this clonotype was seen many times. V and J are TRBV5-1 and TRBJ1-1; a possible D gene is TRBD1 (6 bases). The CDR3 has 16 residues. The germline V and J ends were trimmed by 4 bases and 0 bases, with 16 bases remaining between them. Germline CDR1 is SGHRS and CDR2 is YFSETQ. The CDR3 loop is CASSPRVGHVNTEAFF. The CDR3 coding sequence is TGCGCCAGCAGCCCGCGGGTGGGACACGTGAACACTGAAGCTTTCTTT. The full variable domain, in which reference TRBV5-1 and TRBJ1-1 provide the parts outside the CDR3, is KAGVTQTPRYLIKTRGQQVTLSCSPISGHRSVSWYQQTPGQGLQFLFEYFSETQRNKGNFPGRFSGRQFSNSRSEMNVSTLELGDSALYLCASSPRVGHVNTEAFFGQGTRLTVV.

Concerning this clonotype: A much larger clone lies a single base off, so this may be a read error. CDR3 loop: CASSLNQGDTEAFF. DNA for the CDR3: TGTGCCAGCAGCTTAAATCAGGGGGACACTGAAGCTTTCTTT. The J gene is TRBJ1-1, the V gene TRBV7-2, with TRBD1 matching over 7 bases. CDR1 SGHTA and CDR2 FQGNSA come from the germline V gene. V trimming: 2 bases; J trimming: 3 bases; junction bases outside the gene matches: 3. This CDR3 is built from 14 residues.

The chain employs TRBV2 and TRBJ2-3, with a tentative D call TRBD1 (5 bases). The CDR3 is 17 residues long. Per germline, CDR1 SNHLY and CDR2 FYNNEI. The V end was cut by 8 bases, the J end by 0 bases, with 21 bases between. The CDR3 is CASSNPPDRSSTDTQYF. The CDR3 DNA is TGTGCCAGCTCAAATCCTCCCGACAGATCAAGCACAGATACGCAGTATTTT.

This clonotype has ten or more counts. The gene calls are TRBV4-1 and TRBJ1-5; D perhaps matches TRBD1 (5 bases). CDR3 length equals 16 residues. Per the germline V gene, CDR1 is MGHRA and CDR2 is YSYEKL. The germline V and J ends were trimmed by 1 base and 2 bases, with 12 bases remaining between them. The CDR3 DNA follows: TGCGCCAGCAGCCAAGTCGCCAGGGCTCGCAATCAGCCCCAGCATTTT. The encoded protein is CASSQVARARNQPQHF.

This clonotype was counted many times. The rearrangement joins TRBV4-1 to TRBJ1-2; TRBD1 matches 8 bases. The CDR3 is made up of 15 amino acids. Germline V lookup: CDR1 MGHRA, CDR2 YSYEKL. The junction had 8 bases not matched to a gene; V was cut back by 1 base and J by 7 bases. CDR3 amino acids: CASSQVGQGIGGYTF. In DNA, the CDR3 is TGCGCCAGCAGCCAAGTAGGACAGGGTATTGGTGGCTACACCTTC.

This clonotype was counted at least ten times. Mismatch with germline at one junction end may stem from a read error. The chain links TRBV5-1 to TRBJ2-7; 7 nucleotides match TRBD1. Germline values: CDR1 SGHRS, CDR2 YFSETQ. There are 15 residues in the CDR3. CDR3 sequence: CASSLGGGYSYEQYF. CDR3 nucleotides: TGTGCCAGCAGCTTAGGGGGCGGCTACTCCTACGAGCAGTACTTC. Together with reference TRBV5-1 and TRBJ2-7, the CDR3 gives the full variable domain: KAGVTQTPRYLIKTRGQQVTLSCSPISGHRSVSWYQQTPGQGLQFLFEYFSETQRNKGNFPGRFSGRQFSNSRSEMNVSTLELGDSALYLCASSLGGGYSYEQYFGPGTRLTVT.

This clonotype showed up many times. The V gene is TRBV27, the J gene TRBJ2-7; maybe TRBD2 (7 bases). V shed 7 bases and J shed 0 bases, with 19 bases lying between them. CDR3 length: 16 residues. Germline CDR1 reads MNHEY; CDR2 reads SMNVEV (reference sequence). The CDR3 is CASTPAGAGSSYEQYF. DNA of the CDR3: TGTGCCAGCACCCCCGCGGGGGCAGGGAGCTCCTACGAGCAGTACTTC.

This clonotype came up many times. V usage is TRBV6-2 or TRBV6-3 and J usage is TRBJ2-2; 10 bases map to TRBD1. Germline V lookup: CDR1 MNHEY, CDR2 SVGEGT. This CDR3 contains 14 residues. V trimming: 6 bases; J trimming: 6 bases; junction bases outside the gene matches: 4. CDR3 protein: CASSGQGEAGELFF. DNA for the CDR3: TGTGCCAGCAGCGGACAGGGGGAGGCCGGGGAGCTGTTTTTT.

This clonotype showed up many times. The chain has TRBV4-2 and TRBJ1-5, with TRBD1 as a possible D gene (6 bases). Trimming removed 0 bases at V and 5 bases at J, with 8 bases between. The germline V gene has CDR1 LGHNA and CDR2 YNFKEQ. This CDR3 is built from 14 residues. CDR3: CASSQDTGYQPQHF. CDR3 nucleotide sequence: TGTGCCAGCAGCCAAGATACAGGGTATCAGCCCCAGCATTTT.

As regards this clonotype: This may come from a read error, since a much larger clone is one base off. The V call is TRBV7-9, the J call TRBJ1-3; perhaps TRBD1 as D (5 bases). The CDR3 loop spans 13 amino acids. Germline V gene sequence: CDR1 SEHNR, CDR2 FQNEAQ (reference sequence). The CDR3 is CASSGGNSNTICF. The CDR3 nucleotides read TGTGCCAGCAGCGGGGGGAACTCAAACACCATATGTTTT.

Ten or more counts support this clonotype. V and J are TRBV3-1 and TRBJ2-2; no clear D. V lost 1 base, J lost 7 bases, and 7 bases lay in between. The V gene's germline CDR1 is LGHDT and CDR2 YNNKEL (reference sequence). The CDR3 runs 13 residues. CDR3 nucleotide sequence: TGTGCCAGCAGCCAAGCGTATAACGGGGAGCTGTTTTTT. Its translation: CASSQAYNGELFF. The variable domain in full, with the rest retrieved from reference TRBV3-1 and TRBJ2-2, is DTAVSQTPKYLVTQMGNDKSIKCEQNLGHDTMYWYKQDSKKFLKIMFSYNNKELIINETVPNRFSPKSPDKAHLNLHINSLELGDSAVYFCASSQAYNGELFFGEGSRLTVL.

This chain joins TRBV9 and TRBJ2-4; D could derive from TRBD1 or TRBD2 (5 bases each). There are 17 residues in the CDR3. Germline-derived CDR1 and CDR2 are SGDLS and YYNGEE. V was cut by 4 bases and J by 1 base, with 18 bases left in between. For the CDR3, the DNA is TGTGCCAGCAGCCCGTTTCCGGGGCCGGGGGCCAAAAACATTCAGTACTTC. This encodes CASSPFPGPGAKNIQYF.